This T cell receptor beta chain derives from a study of T cells in Graves' hyperthyroidism and ophthalmopathy. Overall study findings and caveats: A 13 V-J signature model discriminated ophthalmopathy versus stable hyperthyroidism. For ophthalmopathy, model prediction preceded onset by a median roughly 6.5 months.

Exclusion of a patient resulted from uncontrolled infection, other autoimmune disease, pregnancy or lactation. PBMCs were obtained from 9 to 10 ml fresh peripheral blood. RNA transcripts gave rise to amplified TCR beta CDR3 regions. Primed by the HTBI set, a first-round RT-PCR was run on the TCR CDR3. TCRdb re-called the multiplex PCR reads with MiXCR, one entry per CDR3 protein. The sample records roughly 650,000 distinct CDR3 sequences, approximately 16% being singletons. The sample holds many counts of this clonotype. Its antigen is as yet unknown. This receptor was taken from a woman aged 35 to 49 with Graves' ophthalmopathy. The sequencing input was blood.

The CDR3 bases are TGTGCCAGCAGCTTAGTTAGTAGCGGTCTACGCACAGATACGCAGTATTTT. It yields the protein CASSLVSSGLRTDTQYF. This sequence joins TRBV7-8 and TRBJ2-3; maybe TRBD2 (6 bases). V shed 1 base and J shed 1 base, with 15 bases lying between them. Per the germline V gene, CDR1 is SGHVS and CDR2 is FQNEAQ. CDR3 size: 17 residues.